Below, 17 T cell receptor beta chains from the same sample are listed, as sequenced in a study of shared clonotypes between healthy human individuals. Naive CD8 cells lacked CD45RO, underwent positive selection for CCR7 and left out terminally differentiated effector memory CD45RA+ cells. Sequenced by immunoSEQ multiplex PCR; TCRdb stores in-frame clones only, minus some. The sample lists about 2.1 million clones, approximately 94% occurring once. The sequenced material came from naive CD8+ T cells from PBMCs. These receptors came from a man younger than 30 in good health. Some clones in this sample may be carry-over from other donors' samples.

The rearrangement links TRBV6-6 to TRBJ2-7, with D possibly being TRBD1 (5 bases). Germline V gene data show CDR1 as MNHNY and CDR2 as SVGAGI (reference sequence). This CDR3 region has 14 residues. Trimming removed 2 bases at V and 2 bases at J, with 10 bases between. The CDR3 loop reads CASSYGQDTYEQYF. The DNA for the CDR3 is TGTGCCAGCAGTTACGGGCAGGACACCTACGAGCAGTACTTC.

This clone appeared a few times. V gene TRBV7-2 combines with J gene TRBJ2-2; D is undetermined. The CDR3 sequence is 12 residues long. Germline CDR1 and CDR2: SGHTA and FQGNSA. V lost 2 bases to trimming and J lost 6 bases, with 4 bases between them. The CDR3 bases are TGTGCCAGCAGCTTACTTCCCGGGGAGCTGTTTTTT. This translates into CASSLLPGELFF.

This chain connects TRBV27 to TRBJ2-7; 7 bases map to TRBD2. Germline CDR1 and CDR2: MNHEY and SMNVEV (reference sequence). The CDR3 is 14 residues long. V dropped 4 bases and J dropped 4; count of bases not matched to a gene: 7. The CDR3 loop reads CASSSVGGRYEQYF. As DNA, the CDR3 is TGTGCCAGCAGTTCTGTGGGAGGGCGGTACGAGCAGTACTTC.

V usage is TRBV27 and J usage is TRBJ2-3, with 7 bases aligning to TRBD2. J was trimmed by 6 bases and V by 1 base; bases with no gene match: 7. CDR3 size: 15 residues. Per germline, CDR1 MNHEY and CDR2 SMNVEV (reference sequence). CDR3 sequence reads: CASSLWGRGADTQYF. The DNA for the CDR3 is TGTGCCAGCAGTTTATGGGGGAGGGGTGCGGATACGCAGTATTTT.

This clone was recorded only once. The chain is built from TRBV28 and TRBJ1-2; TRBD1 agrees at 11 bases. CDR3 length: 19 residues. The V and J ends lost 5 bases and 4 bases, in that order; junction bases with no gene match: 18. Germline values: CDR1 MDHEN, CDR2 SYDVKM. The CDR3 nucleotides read TGTGCCAGCAGTCGGTACCTAGGACAGGGGGCAGATCTGTCCTATGGCTACACCTTC. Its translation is CASSRYLGQGADLSYGYTF.

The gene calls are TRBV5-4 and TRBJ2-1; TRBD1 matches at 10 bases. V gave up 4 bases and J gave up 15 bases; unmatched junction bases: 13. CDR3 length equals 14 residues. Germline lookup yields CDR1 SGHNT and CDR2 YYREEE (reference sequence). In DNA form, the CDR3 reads TGTGCCAGCAGCCTATGGGAGGGGACAGGGGACCCGTTCTTC. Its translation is CASSLWEGTGDPFF.

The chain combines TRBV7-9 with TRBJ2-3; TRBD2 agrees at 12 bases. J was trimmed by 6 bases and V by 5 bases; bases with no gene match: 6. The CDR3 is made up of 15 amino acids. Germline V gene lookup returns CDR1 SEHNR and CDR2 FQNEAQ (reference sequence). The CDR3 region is CASSQRLAGVDTQYF. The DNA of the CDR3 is TGTGCCAGCAGCCAGAGACTAGCGGGAGTGGATACGCAGTATTTT.

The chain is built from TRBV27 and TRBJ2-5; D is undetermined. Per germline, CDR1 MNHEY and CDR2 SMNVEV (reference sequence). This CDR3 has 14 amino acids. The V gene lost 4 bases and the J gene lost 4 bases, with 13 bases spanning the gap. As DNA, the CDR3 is TGTGCCAGCAGTTCCCCCCTACGCCCAGAGACCCAGTACTTC. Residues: CASSSPLRPETQYF.

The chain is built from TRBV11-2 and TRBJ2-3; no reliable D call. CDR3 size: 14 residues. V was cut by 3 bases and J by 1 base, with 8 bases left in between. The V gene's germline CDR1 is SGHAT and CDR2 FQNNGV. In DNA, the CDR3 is TGTGCCAGCAGCTTTCGTTCCCGCACAGATACGCAGTATTTT. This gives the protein CASSFRSRTDTQYF.

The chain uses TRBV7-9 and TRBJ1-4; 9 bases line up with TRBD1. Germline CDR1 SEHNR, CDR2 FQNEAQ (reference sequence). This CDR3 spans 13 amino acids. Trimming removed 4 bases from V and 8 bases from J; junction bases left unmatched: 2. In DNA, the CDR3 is TGTGCCAGCAGCTGGGACAGGGCGGAAAAACTGTTTTTT. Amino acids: CASSWDRAEKLFF.

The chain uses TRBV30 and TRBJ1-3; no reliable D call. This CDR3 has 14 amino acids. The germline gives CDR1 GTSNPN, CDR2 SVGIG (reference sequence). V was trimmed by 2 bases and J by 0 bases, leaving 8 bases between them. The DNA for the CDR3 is TGTGCCTGGAGTCCGGGAATCTCTGGAAACACCATATATTTT. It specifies CAWSPGISGNTIYF.

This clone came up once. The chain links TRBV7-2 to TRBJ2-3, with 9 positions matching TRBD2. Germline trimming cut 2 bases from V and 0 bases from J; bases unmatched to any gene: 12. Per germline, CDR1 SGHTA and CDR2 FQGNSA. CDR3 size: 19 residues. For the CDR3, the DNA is TGTGCCAGCAGCTTATTTCGCCTAGCGGGAATCACTAGCACAGATACGCAGTATTTT. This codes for CASSLFRLAGITSTDTQYF.

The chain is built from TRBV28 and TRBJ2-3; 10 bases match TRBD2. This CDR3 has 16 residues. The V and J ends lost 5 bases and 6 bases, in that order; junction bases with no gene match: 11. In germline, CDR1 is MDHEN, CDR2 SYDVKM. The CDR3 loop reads CASSIGSGREGDTQYF. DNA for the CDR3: TGTGCCAGCAGTATAGGCAGCGGGAGGGAAGGGGATACGCAGTATTTT.

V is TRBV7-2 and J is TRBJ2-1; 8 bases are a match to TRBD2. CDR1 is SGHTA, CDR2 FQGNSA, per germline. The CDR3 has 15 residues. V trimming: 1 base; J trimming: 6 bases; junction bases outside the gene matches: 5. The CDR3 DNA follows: TGTGCCAGCAGCTTAGTCGGGAGGGCCCTCAATGAGCAGTTCTTC. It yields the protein CASSLVGRALNEQFF.

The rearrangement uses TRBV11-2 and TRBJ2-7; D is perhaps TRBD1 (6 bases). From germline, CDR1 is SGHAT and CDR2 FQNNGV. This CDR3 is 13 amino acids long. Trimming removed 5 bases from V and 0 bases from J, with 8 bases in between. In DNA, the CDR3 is TGTGCCAGCAGCATAGGGGGCTCCTACGAGCAGTACTTC. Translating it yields CASSIGGSYEQYF.

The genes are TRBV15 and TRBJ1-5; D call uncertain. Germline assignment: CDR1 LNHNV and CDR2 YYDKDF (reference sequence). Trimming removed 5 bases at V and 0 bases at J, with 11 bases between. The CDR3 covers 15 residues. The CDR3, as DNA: TGTGCCACCAGCTCCCGGGAATATAGCAATCAGCCCCAGCATTTT. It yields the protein CATSSREYSNQPQHF.

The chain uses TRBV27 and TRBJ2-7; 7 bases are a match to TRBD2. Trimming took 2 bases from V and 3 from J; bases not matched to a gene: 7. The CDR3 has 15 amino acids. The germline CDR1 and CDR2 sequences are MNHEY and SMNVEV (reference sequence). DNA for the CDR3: TGTGCCAGCAGTTTACTGGCTAGCGGATACTACGAGCAGTACTTC. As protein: CASSLLASGYYEQYF.